The sequence of this T cell receptor (beta chain) was determined in a study of CD8+ T cells in alopecia areata. V lost 0 bases to trimming and J lost 1 base, with 10 bases between them. The germline gives CDR1 SGHRS, CDR2 YFSETQ. The CDR3 extends over 15 amino acids. Extracted from the samples, RNA was reverse transcribed into cDNA to serve as the sequencing template. TCRdb's table, derived via immunoSEQ multiplex PCR, lists solely in-frame clones and lacks some. This sample has around 250,000 clones; around 67% occur once, and the top ten carry about 1.3%. Researchers took lesional scalp punch biopsies and peripheral blood from people who were alopecia areata patients. The researchers isolated CD4+ and CD8+ T cells from PBMCs by sorting.

The TCR sequence derives from a human donor with alopecia areata. The material was CD4+ T cells sorted from blood, obtained at week 0. The chain joins TRBV5-1 to TRBJ2-5, with D unclear. In nucleotides, the CDR3 is TGCGCCAGCAGCTTGGGGGCGAGGCTCCAAGAGACCCAGTACTTC. Translating gives CASSLGARLQETQYF.